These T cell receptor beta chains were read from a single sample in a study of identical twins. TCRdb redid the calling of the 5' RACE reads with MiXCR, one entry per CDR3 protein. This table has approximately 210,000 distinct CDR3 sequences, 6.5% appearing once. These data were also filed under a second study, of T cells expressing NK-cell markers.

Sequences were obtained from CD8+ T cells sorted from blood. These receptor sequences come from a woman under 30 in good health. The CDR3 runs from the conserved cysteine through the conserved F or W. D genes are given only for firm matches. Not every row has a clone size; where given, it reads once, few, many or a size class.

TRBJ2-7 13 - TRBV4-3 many TGCGCCAGCAGCCAAGATCCCTACTACGAGCAGTACTTC CASSQDPYYEQYF
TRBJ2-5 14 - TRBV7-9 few TGTGCCAGCAGCCAGCAGGCTTTCGAAGAGACCCAGTACTTC CASSQQAFEETQYF
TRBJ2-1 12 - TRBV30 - TGTGCCTGGACAGACCTCAGGGATGAGCAGTTCTTC CAWTDLRDEQFF
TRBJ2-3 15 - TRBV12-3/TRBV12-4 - TGTGCCAGCAGTAGGGCCAGGGAAATGACAGATACGCAGTATTTT CASSRAREMTDTQYF
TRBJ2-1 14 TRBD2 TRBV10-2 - TGCGCCAGCATGGTTAGCGGGGCCGGCAATGAGCAGTTCTTC CASMVSGAGNEQFF
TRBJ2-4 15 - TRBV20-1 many TGCAGTGCTAGAGATCGAACCGGGGTCAAAAACATTCAGTACTTC CSARDRTGVKNIQYF
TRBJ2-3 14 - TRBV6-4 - TGTGCCAGCAGTGAAAGGACAGAAGCAGATACGCAGTATTTT CASSERTEADTQYF
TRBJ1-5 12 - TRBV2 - TGTGCCAGCAGGGGGGATGCGTTGTCCCAGCATTTT CASRGDALSQHF
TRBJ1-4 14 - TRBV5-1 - TGCGCCAGCAGCCCCCGGGCCGCGAATGAAAAACTGTTTTTT CASSPRAANEKLFF
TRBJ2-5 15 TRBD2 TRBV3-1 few TGTGCCAGCAGCCTTCCGACTAGCGCCTACGAGACCCAGTACTTC CASSLPTSAYETQYF
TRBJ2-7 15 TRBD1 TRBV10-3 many TGTGCCATCAGTGGACAGGGGTTCAGCTCCTACGAGCAGTACTTC CAISGQGFSSYEQYF
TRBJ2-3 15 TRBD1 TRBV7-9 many TGTGCCAGCAGTCGGGGACAGGGTTTCACAGATACGCAGTATTTT CASSRGQGFTDTQYF
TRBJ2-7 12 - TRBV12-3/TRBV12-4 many TGTGCCAGCAGTTTTCTCCCCCACGAGCAGTACTTC CASSFLPHEQYF
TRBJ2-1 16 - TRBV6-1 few TGTGCCAGCAGGAAGAATGAACAGGCCTACTACAATGAGCAGTTCTTC CASRKNEQAYYNEQFF
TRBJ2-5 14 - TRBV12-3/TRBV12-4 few TGTGCCAGCAGTCGACCCGGGACACAAGAGACCCAGTACTTC CASSRPGTQETQYF
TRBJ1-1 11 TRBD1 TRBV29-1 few TGCAGCGTCTCGCCGGGACAGGGGGCTTTCTTT CSVSPGQGAFF
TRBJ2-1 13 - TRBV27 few TGTGCCAGCAGTTTTCCAGCCTCCCATGAGCAGTTCTTC CASSFPASHEQFF
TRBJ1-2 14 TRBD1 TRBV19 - TGTGCCAGTAGTGACAGGGAATTCAACTATGGCTACACCTTC CASSDREFNYGYTF
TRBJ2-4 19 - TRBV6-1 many TGTGCCAGCAGTCCCTCCCGGACGGACGACCTCCCTCTGAGAAACATTCAGTACTTC CASSPSRTDDLPLRNIQYF
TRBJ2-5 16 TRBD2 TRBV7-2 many TGTGCCAGCAGCCCTGGTTTAGCGGGGATCCAAGAGACCCAGTACTTC CASSPGLAGIQETQYF
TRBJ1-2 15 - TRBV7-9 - TGTGCCAGCAGCCCCCCGGGGAGGTCCTACTATGGCTACACCTTC CASSPPGRSYYGYTF
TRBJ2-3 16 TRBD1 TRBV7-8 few TGTGCCAGCAGCTCGCACCGGGACAGGGGCATGGGTACGCAGTATTTT CASSSHRDRGMGTQYF
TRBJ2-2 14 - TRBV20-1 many TGCAGTGCTAGGGAAAGACAGAACACCGGGGAGCTGTTTTTT CSARERQNTGELFF
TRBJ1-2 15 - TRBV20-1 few TGCAGTGCTAGAGCAGGGTTAGCGGGGAACTATGGCTACACCTTC CSARAGLAGNYGYTF
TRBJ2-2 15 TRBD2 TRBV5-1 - TGCGCCAGCAGCTTGGACCCAGGGAGGGCCGGGGAGCTGTTTTTT CASSLDPGRAGELFF
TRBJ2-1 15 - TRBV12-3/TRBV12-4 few TGTGCCAGCAGCCCACAAAGCGTCTCCTACAATGAGCAGTTCTTC CASSPQSVSYNEQFF
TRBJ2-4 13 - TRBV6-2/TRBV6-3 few TGTGCCAGCAGTTACTCGCCAAGGGACATTCAGTACTTC CASSYSPRDIQYF
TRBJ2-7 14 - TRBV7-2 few TGTGCCAGCAGCCCATTCGCCCGATCCTACGAGCAGTACTTC CASSPFARSYEQYF
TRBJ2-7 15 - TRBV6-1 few TGTGCCAGCAGTGCAGTGCTCGGGCCAACCTACGAGCAGTACTTC CASSAVLGPTYEQYF
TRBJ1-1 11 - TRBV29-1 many TGCAGCGTTGTGGAGAACACTGAAGCTTTCTTT CSVVENTEAFF
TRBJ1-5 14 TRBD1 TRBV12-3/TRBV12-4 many TGTGCCAGCAGTGGGGACAGCTTCAATCAGCCCCAGCATTTT CASSGDSFNQPQHF
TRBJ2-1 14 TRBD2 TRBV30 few TGTGCCTGGAGCGGGAGGAGCTCCTACAATGAGCAGTTCTTC CAWSGRSSYNEQFF
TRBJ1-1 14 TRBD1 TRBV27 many TGTGCCAGCTCGGGAGGGGGCCCGAACACTGAAGCTTTCTTT CASSGGGPNTEAFF
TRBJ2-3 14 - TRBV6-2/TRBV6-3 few TGTGCCAGCAGTTACGCGGGCCCGACAGATACGCAGTATTTT CASSYAGPTDTQYF